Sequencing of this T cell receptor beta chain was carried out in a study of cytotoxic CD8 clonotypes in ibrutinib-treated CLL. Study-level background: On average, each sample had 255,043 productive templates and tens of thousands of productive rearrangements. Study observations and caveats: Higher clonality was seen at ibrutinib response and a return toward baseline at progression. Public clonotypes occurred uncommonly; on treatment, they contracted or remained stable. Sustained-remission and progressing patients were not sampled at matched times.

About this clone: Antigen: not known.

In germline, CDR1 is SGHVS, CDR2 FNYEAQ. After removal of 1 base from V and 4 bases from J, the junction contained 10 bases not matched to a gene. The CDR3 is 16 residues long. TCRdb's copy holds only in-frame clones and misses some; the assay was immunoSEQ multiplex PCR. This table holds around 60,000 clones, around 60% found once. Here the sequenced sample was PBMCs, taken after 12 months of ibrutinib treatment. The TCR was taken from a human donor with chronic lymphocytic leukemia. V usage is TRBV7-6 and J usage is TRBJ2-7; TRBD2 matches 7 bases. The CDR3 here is CASSLGPGTNNYEQYF. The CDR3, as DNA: TGTGCCAGCAGCTTAGGCCCCGGGACTAACAATTACGAGCAGTACTTC.